The rows below give T cell receptor beta chains drawn from one sample of a study of blood T cells in healthy people across ages. Using its own MiXCR run on the 5' RACE reads, TCRdb lists one record per CDR3 protein. The sample yields about 1.4 million distinct CDR3 sequences, roughly 59% seen once. The sequencing input was blood. The receptors stem from a man between 18 and 29 years old in good health. The CDR3 runs from the conserved cysteine through the conserved F or W. A D gene is named only where the DNA matches it firmly. Size tells how often a clone was seen (once, few, many) or the class of an expanded clone, and some rows leave it out.

v_gene,abundance,d_gene,j_gene,CDR3aa,CDR3nt
TRBV10-2,-,-,TRBJ1-1,CASMVGRGAFF,TGCGCCAGCATGGTGGGAAGAGGAGCTTTCTTT
TRBV14,-,TRBD1,TRBJ1-4,CASSFDRVNEKLFF,TGTGCCAGCAGCTTTGACAGGGTTAATGAAAAACTGTTTTTT
TRBV4-1,-,-,TRBJ2-1,CASTNRQGSDGGEQFF,TGCGCCAGCACAAACCGGCAGGGGTCGGATGGAGGAGAGCAGTTCTTC
TRBV27,few,-,TRBJ1-2,CASGLGPNYGYTF,TGTGCCAGCGGTCTGGGTCCAAACTATGGCTACACCTTC
TRBV4-3,once,-,TRBJ2-7,CASSQDQWGPNEQYF,TGCGCCAGCAGCCAAGATCAATGGGGGCCCAACGAGCAGTACTTC
TRBV3-1,-,-,TRBJ1-5,CASSQGRTPQPQHF,TGTGCCAGCAGCCAAGGCCGTACCCCTCAGCCCCAGCATTTT
TRBV5-1,-,-,TRBJ2-1,CASSFLAVVTPYNEQFF,TGCGCCAGCAGCTTCTTGGCGGTAGTCACTCCCTACAATGAGCAGTTCTTC
TRBV18,-,TRBD1,TRBJ1-5,CASSPWTGGNQPQHF,TGTGCCAGCTCACCATGGACAGGGGGAAATCAGCCCCAGCATTTT
TRBV10-2,-,-,TRBJ1-2,CASSDKGPGGYTF,TGCGCCAGCAGTGATAAGGGACCGGGAGGCTACACCTTC
TRBV6-2/TRBV6-3,-,-,TRBJ2-5,CASSYLAETQYF,TGTGCCAGCAGTTACTTAGCAGAGACCCAGTACTTC
TRBV2,-,-,TRBJ2-4,CASSEMGKNIQYF,TGTGCCAGCAGTGAAATGGGTAAAAACATTCAGTACTTC
TRBV4-3,-,TRBD2,TRBJ2-5,CASSQDRGTSVYPDQETQYF,TGCGCCAGCAGCCAAGATAGAGGAACTAGCGTATACCCGGACCAAGAGACCCAGTACTTC
TRBV10-3,-,TRBD1,TRBJ2-7,CAIGDWTGFSYEQYF,TGTGCCATCGGCGACTGGACAGGTTTTTCCTACGAGCAGTACTTC
TRBV20-1,-,-,TRBJ2-3,CSARRALDLNTDTQYF,TGCAGTGCCCGAAGGGCGCTCGACCTTAACACAGATACGCAGTATTTT
TRBV20-1,few,-,TRBJ2-7,CSAFRAYEQYF,TGCAGTGCTTTCCGGGCCTACGAGCAGTACTTC
TRBV4-3,-,TRBD2,TRBJ2-3,CASSQEPGGSDTDTQYF,TGCGCCAGCAGCCAAGAACCGGGGGGGTCCGACACAGATACGCAGTATTTT
TRBV7-2,once,-,TRBJ2-3,CASSLSGRAGVDTQYF,TGTGCCAGCAGCTTGTCCGGGAGAGCGGGTGTAGATACGCAGTATTTT
TRBV20-1,-,-,TRBJ1-5,CSATPAGVPILTQHF,TGCAGTGCTACCCCCGCAGGCGTGCCGATTTTGACCCAGCATTTT
TRBV28,few,-,TRBJ2-7,CASSLAGATSYEQYF,TGTGCCAGCAGTTTGGCGGGGGCGACTTCCTACGAGCAGTACTTC
TRBV5-1,once,TRBD1,TRBJ1-4,CASSYGDRNTNEKLFF,TGCGCCAGCAGCTACGGGGACAGGAACACTAATGAAAAACTGTTTTTT
TRBV24-1,-,TRBD2,TRBJ2-7,CATSDSWGGTGIYEQYF,TGTGCCACCAGTGATTCATGGGGAGGGACGGGGATCTACGAGCAGTACTTC
TRBV29-1,-,-,TRBJ2-1,CSVVAYSQFF,TGCAGCGTTGTGGCCTATTCCCAGTTCTTC
TRBV6-6,-,-,TRBJ1-2,CASSYSKVAGYTF,TGTGCCAGCAGTTACTCGAAGGTGGCTGGCTACACCTTC
TRBV7-2,few,-,TRBJ2-2,CASRGAGELFF,TGTGCCAGCAGGGGGGCGGGGGAGCTGTTTTTT
TRBV14,-,-,TRBJ1-2,CASSQDGGGTYGYTF,TGTGCCAGCAGCCAAGATGGGGGCGGGACCTATGGCTACACCTTC
TRBV27,-,-,TRBJ2-6,CASSLFPGEGSSGANVLTF,TGTGCCAGCAGTTTATTCCCCGGAGAGGGGAGCTCTGGGGCCAACGTCCTGACTTTC
TRBV10-3,-,-,TRBJ1-1,CAIRIPGRGTEAFF,TGTGCCATCAGGATACCCGGGAGGGGCACTGAAGCTTTCTTT
TRBV6-2/TRBV6-3,-,-,TRBJ2-7,CASSYVGRSYEQYF,TGTGCCAGCAGTTACGTAGGGAGGTCCTACGAGCAGTACTTC
TRBV6-2/TRBV6-3,-,TRBD1,TRBJ2-4,CASSGEWDRTKNIQYF,TGTGCCAGCAGTGGAGAATGGGACAGGACCAAAAACATTCAGTACTTC
TRBV6-5,-,TRBD2,TRBJ2-7,CASSYSAGLADYEQYF,TGTGCCAGCAGTTACTCGGCGGGACTAGCAGACTACGAGCAGTACTTC
TRBV27,-,TRBD2,TRBJ2-1,CASSTQAGGHNEQFF,TGCGCCAGCAGTACGCAAGCGGGGGGCCACAATGAGCAGTTCTTC
TRBV7-9,-,-,TRBJ2-5,CASSLNSGTQYF,TGTGCCAGCAGCTTAAACTCGGGGACCCAGTACTTC
TRBV20-1,-,-,TRBJ2-2,CSVGGRITGELFF,TGCAGTGTCGGGGGGCGCATCACCGGGGAGCTGTTTTTT
TRBV11-2,few,TRBD2,TRBJ2-7,CASSLTSGTSYEQYF,TGTGCCAGCAGCTTAACTAGCGGGACCTCTTACGAGCAGTACTTC
TRBV6-6,-,-,TRBJ2-7,CASSFHSSYEQYF,TGTGCCAGCAGTTTCCACAGCTCCTACGAGCAGTACTTC
TRBV4-1,-,-,TRBJ2-6,CASSQDPVSGANVLTF,TGCGCCAGCAGCCAAGATCCAGTGAGTGGGGCCAACGTCCTGACTTTC
TRBV7-9,-,TRBD2,TRBJ2-1,CASSPPGGDYNEQFF,TGTGCCAGCAGCCCCCCGGGGGGGGACTACAATGAGCAGTTCTTC
TRBV5-1,-,-,TRBJ2-1,CASNTRAGDEQFF,TGCGCCAGCAATACCAGGGCCGGCGATGAGCAGTTCTTC
TRBV5-1,-,TRBD1,TRBJ1-1,CASRLVTGGSAEPFF,TGCGCCAGCAGACTAGTGACAGGGGGAAGCGCTGAACCTTTCTTT
TRBV4-3,-,-,TRBJ1-2,CASSQTVGYGYTF,TGCGCCAGCAGCCAGACCGTGGGGTATGGCTACACCTTC
TRBV3-1,few,TRBD2,TRBJ2-7,CASSHYLAGGSYEQYF,TGTGCCAGCAGCCACTATTTAGCGGGAGGGTCCTACGAGCAGTACTTC
TRBV15,-,-,TRBJ2-5,CATSSDRGGRNEETQYF,TGTGCCACCAGCAGCGATAGAGGCGGGCGCAACGAAGAGACCCAGTACTTC
TRBV29-1,-,-,TRBJ1-4,CSVGDPTNEKLFF,TGCAGCGTTGGAGACCCAACTAATGAAAAACTGTTTTTT
TRBV27,many,-,TRBJ1-2,CASSLQGGYGYTF,TGTGCCAGCAGTTTACAGGGAGGTTATGGCTACACCTTC
TRBV7-8,-,TRBD1,TRBJ2-3,CASSRDRGQADTQYF,TGTGCCAGCAGCCGGGACAGGGGGCAAGCAGATACGCAGTATTTT
TRBV10-3,-,-,TRBJ2-7,CAISELIRGESSYEQYF,TGTGCCATCAGTGAGTTAATTAGGGGAGAAAGCTCCTACGAGCAGTACTTC
TRBV5-1,few,TRBD2,TRBJ2-1,CASSHTLAGSNEQFF,TGCGCCAGCAGCCATACTCTAGCGGGATCGAATGAGCAGTTCTTC
TRBV5-6,once,-,TRBJ1-5,CASSTGTQKPQHF,TGTGCCAGCAGCACCGGGACGCAGAAGCCCCAGCATTTT
TRBV11-2,once,-,TRBJ2-1,CASSLDPGEGNEQFF,TGTGCCAGCAGCTTAGACCCGGGAGAGGGCAATGAGCAGTTCTTC